The clone carrying this TCR beta chain has just a few counts. Its antigen is currently unknown. V shed 6 bases, J shed 4 bases, and the junction held 7 bases outside the gene matches. Germline assignment: CDR1 MDHEN and CDR2 SYDVKM. The CDR3 length is 14 residues. CD4+CD45RO+CD25- cells were isolated as memory CD4+ T cells. Using its own MiXCR run on the 5' RACE reads, TCRdb lists one record per CDR3 protein. Altogether roughly 8,400 distinct CDR3 sequences are present, roughly 60% being singletons, with the ten largest covering 6.2%. Findings of the study overall: The TCR gene usage of tumor memory CD4+ T cells clustered together with blood and lymph node memory CD4+ cells and with lymph node naive CD4+ cells. Whole repertoires were not studied in the larger cohort, only one V-J beta rearrangement.

The clonotype originates from a female donor with breast cancer. The sample taken for sequencing was tumor-infiltrating memory CD4+ T cells sorted from the breast tumor. Indicated subset: memory CD4+ T cells, CD4+CD45RO+CD25-. The chain combines TRBV28 with TRBJ2-3; 7 positions agree with TRBD2. The DNA of the CDR3 is TGTGCCAGCAGCATGGGGACTAACTCAGATACGCAGTATTTT. Translating it yields CASSMGTNSDTQYF.